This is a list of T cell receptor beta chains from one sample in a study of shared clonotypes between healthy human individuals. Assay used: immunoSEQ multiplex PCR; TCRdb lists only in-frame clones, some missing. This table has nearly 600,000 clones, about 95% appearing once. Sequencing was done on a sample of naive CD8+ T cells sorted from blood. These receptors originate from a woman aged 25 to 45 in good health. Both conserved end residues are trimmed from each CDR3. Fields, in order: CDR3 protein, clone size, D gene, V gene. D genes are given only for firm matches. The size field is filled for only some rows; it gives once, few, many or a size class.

CDR3 protein: ASSEQGRGTDTQY
clone size: -
D gene: -
V gene: TRBV7-9

CDR3 protein: ASSQYRGGAEAF
clone size: -
D gene: TRBD1
V gene: TRBV5-4

CDR3 protein: ASGPQGNYGYT
clone size: -
D gene: TRBD1
V gene: TRBV6-5

CDR3 protein: ASSISDTSYEQY
clone size: -
D gene: -
V gene: TRBV19

CDR3 protein: ASSITSGRHSYEQY
clone size: once
D gene: TRBD2
V gene: TRBV19

CDR3 protein: ASSSQSKQLAGVYEQY
clone size: -
D gene: TRBD2
V gene: TRBV7-8

CDR3 protein: ASSLGSGSNTEAF
clone size: -
D gene: -
V gene: TRBV7-9

CDR3 protein: ASSLGQGDSPLH
clone size: -
D gene: TRBD1
V gene: TRBV7-8

CDR3 protein: ASSGTSGTGELF
clone size: once
D gene: TRBD2
V gene: TRBV28

CDR3 protein: AWRYRQEAF
clone size: -
D gene: -
V gene: TRBV30

CDR3 protein: ASSPPGRNYGYT
clone size: -
D gene: -
V gene: TRBV7-8

CDR3 protein: ASSWTSGRYEQY
clone size: -
D gene: TRBD2
V gene: TRBV28

CDR3 protein: ASKGLVSHNEQF
clone size: -
D gene: TRBD2
V gene: TRBV27

CDR3 protein: ASSHAPGQSSNQPQH
clone size: -
D gene: TRBD1
V gene: TRBV7-8

CDR3 protein: ASSLFVSGTEQF
clone size: -
D gene: TRBD2
V gene: TRBV7-9

CDR3 protein: AKWEIRTGAEQY
clone size: -
D gene: TRBD1
V gene: TRBV6-4

CDR3 protein: ASTDEWGKENTEAF
clone size: once
D gene: -
V gene: TRBV7-9